These 23 T cell receptor beta chains originate from one sample sequenced in a study of T cell repertoires in cytomegalovirus infection. These TCRs are of unknown antigen specificity. TCRdb reprocessed the reads with MiXCR, giving one entry per CDR3 protein. This table holds hundreds of thousands of distinct CDR3 sequences, 25% to 35% found once. The sample here was cultured PBMCs, taken from culture after CMV antigen stimulation. These receptors all stem from a human donor in good health (CMV status not recorded). Some clones in this sample may be carry-over from other donors' samples.

This clonotype was counted a few times. V gene TRBV5-1 combines with J gene TRBJ2-5, with unresolved D. Germline V gene lookup returns CDR1 SGHRS and CDR2 YFSETQ. This CDR3 is built from 17 residues. The V end was cut by 2 bases, the J end by 4 bases, with 21 bases between. DNA for the CDR3: TGCGCCAGCAGCTTACGAGTTGTGGTGGGCCTACGAGAGACCCAGTACTTC. It specifies CASSLRVVVGLRETQYF.

This clonotype was recorded at least ten times. V usage is TRBV7-2 and J usage is TRBJ1-5; possibly TRBD1 for D (6 bases). Germline CDR1 SGHTA, CDR2 FQGNSA. V gave up 8 bases and J gave up 2 bases, with 10 bases separating them. This CDR3 region has 13 residues. The CDR3 protein is CASSTGRNQPQHF. Written as DNA, the CDR3 is TGTGCCAGCTCGACAGGCCGCAATCAGCCCCAGCATTTT.

The table lists this clonotype with many counts. The chain has TRBV28 and TRBJ2-5; 10 bases are a match to TRBD2. Unmatched junction bases numbered 10, after V lost 4 bases and J lost 5 bases. The CDR3 loop spans 16 amino acids. Germline V gene sequence: CDR1 MDHEN, CDR2 SYDVKM. As DNA, the CDR3 is TGTGCCAGCAGTTCTAGCGGGAGAGGGGTGTGGGAGACCCAGTACTTC. Translated: CASSSSGRGVWETQYF.

The chain employs TRBV2 and TRBJ2-1; D possibly corresponds to TRBD1 (6 bases). Deletions cut 6 bases from V and 12 bases from J, with 24 bases between. The length of the CDR3 is 15 residues. The V gene's germline CDR1 is SNHLY and CDR2 FYNNEI. The DNA for the CDR3 is TGTGCCAGCAGGAAGGAGACAGGTTCCACCTTGGGGCAGTTCTTC. Translation gives CASRKETGSTLGQFF.

This chain connects TRBV20-1 to TRBJ1-5, with TRBD1 as a possible D gene (6 bases). Germline-derived CDR1 and CDR2 are DFQATT and SNEGSKA (reference sequence). CDR3 size: 15 residues. V lost 7 bases and J lost 7, with 23 bases in between. The CDR3 sequence is CSVMGPTNRDQPQHF. For the CDR3, the DNA is TGCAGTGTGATGGGACCGACAAACAGGGACCAGCCCCAGCATTTT.

This clonotype was counted only a few times. The J gene is TRBJ1-5, the V gene TRBV9, with D possibly matching TRBD1 (5 bases). V shed 4 bases and J shed 3 bases, with 14 bases lying between them. CDR3 length: 15 residues. Germline CDR1 reads SGDLS; CDR2 reads YYNGEE. The CDR3 DNA sequence: TGTGCCAGCAGCCCCTCGGGGGTCTCCAATCAGCCCCAGCATTTT. As protein: CASSPSGVSNQPQHF.

This clonotype showed up just a few times. The chain uses TRBV6-1 and TRBJ2-2; TRBD2 might be the D (6 bases). Trimming removed 6 bases at V and 4 bases at J, with 15 bases between. The CDR3 runs to 15 residues. Germline values: CDR1 MNHNS, CDR2 SASEGT. The DNA of the CDR3 is TGTGCCAGCAGCACCGGGACTCTGAGCACCGGGGAGCTGTTTTTT. It is translated as CASSTGTLSTGELFF.

The V and J genes are TRBV19 and TRBJ2-1; 12 nucleotides match TRBD2. V gave up 5 bases and J gave up 8 bases; unmatched junction bases: 10. The germline V gene encodes CDR1 LNHDA and CDR2 SQIVND (reference sequence). CDR3 size: 16 residues. The CDR3 reads CASSVTSGRPGDEQFF. CDR3 coding DNA: TGTGCCAGTAGTGTCACTAGCGGGAGGCCAGGGGATGAGCAGTTCTTC.

This clonotype was observed a handful of times. The chain joins TRBV9 to TRBJ2-5, with a tentative D call TRBD2 (5 bases). Germline-derived CDR1 and CDR2 are SGDLS and YYNGEE. This CDR3 contains 14 residues. V was trimmed by 4 bases and J by 5 bases, leaving 15 bases between them. In DNA form, the CDR3 reads TGTGCCAGCAGCACCTCACTAGTGATGGAGACCCAGTACTTC. Translated: CASSTSLVMETQYF. Full variable domain (outside the CDR3, taken from reference TRBV9 and TRBJ2-5): DSGVTQTPKHLITATGQRVTLRCSPRSGDLSVYWYQQSLDQGLQFLIQYYNGEERAKGNILERFSAQQFPDLHSELNLSSLELGDSALYFCASSTSLVMETQYFGPGTRLLVL.

This clonotype came up once. This chain connects TRBV28 to TRBJ2-2, with 9 bases lining up with TRBD1. Per the germline V gene, CDR1 is MDHEN and CDR2 is SYDVKM. The CDR3 is 15 residues long. The V segment lost 5 bases and the J segment 8 bases; nucleotides outside the gene matches: 9. The CDR3, as DNA: TGTGCCAGCAGTCCCTTCCGGACAGGGGAAGGGGAGCTGTTTTTT. The encoded protein is CASSPFRTGEGELFF.

The V gene is TRBV4-2, the J gene TRBJ1-2; D not certain. This CDR3 is 13 amino acids long. CDR1 LGHNA and CDR2 YNFKEQ come from the germline V gene. Trimming stripped 0 bases from V and 4 bases from J, with 6 bases between. The CDR3 spells CASSQDLPYGYTF. In nucleotides, the CDR3 is TGTGCCAGCAGCCAAGATTTACCCTATGGCTACACCTTC.

This clonotype was seen a few times. The chain links TRBV6-1 to TRBJ1-1; D remains ambiguous. CDR1 is MNHNS and CDR2 is SASEGT in the germline V gene. The ends were cut back, 7 bases at V and 2 bases at J, with 14 bases in the middle. The CDR3 extends over 14 amino acids. CDR3 sequence (DNA): TGTGCCAGCACTTTGTGGGGAGGAAACACTGAAGCTTTCTTT. This sequence encodes CASTLWGGNTEAFF.

The chain is built from TRBV20-1 and TRBJ2-1; D assignment may be TRBD1 or TRBD2 (6 bases each). The CDR3 extends over 15 amino acids. Trimming removed 3 bases from V and 2 bases from J, with 14 bases in between. Germline values: CDR1 DFQATT, CDR2 SNEGSKA (reference sequence). CDR3: CSASREGGTYNEQFF. CDR3 nucleotide sequence: TGCAGTGCTAGTAGGGAAGGGGGGACCTACAATGAGCAGTTCTTC.

This clonotype came up a few times. V gene TRBV11-2 combines with J gene TRBJ2-1; TRBD2 agrees at 9 bases. The CDR3 runs to 15 residues. The junction had 6 bases not matched to a gene; V was cut back by 1 base and J by 8 bases. The germline CDR1 and CDR2 sequences are SGHAT and FQNNGV. This CDR3 is CASSLVSSGRDEQFF. DNA for the CDR3: TGTGCCAGCAGCTTAGTGAGTAGCGGGAGAGATGAGCAGTTCTTC.

The chain is built from TRBV28 and TRBJ2-7; D gene ambiguous. Trimming stripped 4 bases from V and 3 bases from J, with 10 bases between. Germline lookup yields CDR1 MDHEN and CDR2 SYDVKM. The CDR3 runs to 13 residues. In nucleotides, the CDR3 is TGTGCCAGCAGTTCCGGACCTAGCTACGAGCAGTACTTC. Translation gives CASSSGPSYEQYF.

This clonotype occurred a few times. CDR3 in amino acids: CASSILLYSTSGNVGELFF. CDR3 coding DNA: TGTGCCAGTAGTATCCTACTTTATTCGACTAGCGGGAACGTCGGGGAGCTGTTTTTT. The chain combines TRBV19 with TRBJ2-2; 11 nucleotides line up with TRBD2. Germline CDR1 is LNHDA and CDR2 is SQIVND (reference sequence). The junction had 16 bases not matched to a gene; V was cut back by 3 bases and J by 7 bases. The CDR3 length is 19 residues.

This clonotype has ten or more counts. This chain connects TRBV7-8 to TRBJ1-4; 9 bases line up with TRBD1. With V trimmed by 5 bases and J by 8 bases, 9 bases remained unmatched. The V gene's germline CDR1 is SGHVS and CDR2 FQNEAQ. The CDR3 sequence is 15 residues long. The CDR3 nucleotides are TGTGCCAGCAGCCCCCTAGGGACAGGGAAAGAAAAACTGTTTTTT. Translation: CASSPLGTGKEKLFF. Full variable domain (remainder filled in from reference TRBV7-8 and TRBJ1-4): GAGVSQSPRYKVAKRGQDVALRCDPISGHVSLFWYQQALGQGPEFLTYFQNEAQLDKSGLPSDRFFAERPEGSVSTLKIQRTQQEDSAVYLCASSPLGTGKEKLFFGSGTQLSVL.

This clonotype has ten or more counts. CDR3 in DNA: TGTGCCAGCAGCTCCCTCGGGTTCGTCAGTGGAAACACCATATATTTT. This codes for CASSSLGFVSGNTIYF. The chain links TRBV7-2 to TRBJ1-3, with unresolved D. Trimming stripped 4 bases from V and 3 bases from J, with 16 bases between. Per the germline V gene, CDR1 is SGHTA and CDR2 is FQGNSA. This CDR3 contains 16 residues. Complete variable domain (other parts from reference TRBV7-2 and TRBJ1-3): GAGVSQSPSNKVTEKGKDVELRCDPISGHTALYWYRQSLGQGLEFLIYFQGNSAPDKSGLPSDRFSAERTGGSVSTLTIQRTQQEDSAVYLCASSSLGFVSGNTIYFGEGSWLTVV.

The chain links TRBV5-3 to TRBJ1-2; D perhaps matches TRBD1 (5 bases). TRBV5-3 is an open reading frame whose function is uncertain. Trimming stripped 8 bases from V and 6 bases from J, with 23 bases between. This CDR3 is built from 15 residues. In DNA form, the CDR3 reads TGTGCCAGCAGCGGGGCCGCCCAATCGCCTAATGGCTACACCTTC. Encoded protein: CASSGAAQSPNGYTF.

The J gene is TRBJ2-7, the V gene TRBV5-1, with TRBD2 identical over 7 bases. CDR1 and CDR2 from the germline V gene are SGHRS and YFSETQ. The V segment lost 4 bases and the J segment 2 bases; nucleotides outside the gene matches: 12. This CDR3 has 16 residues. CDR3 nucleotides: TGCGCCAGCAGCCTACCGGACCATCGGGGGGCCTACGAGCAGTACTTC. Translated: CASSLPDHRGAYEQYF.

Points on this clonotype: The junction departs from the called germline gene at one end, perhaps through a read error. J is TRBJ2-1 and V is TRBV24-1; no reliable D call. CDR3 length: 12 residues. The germline V gene has CDR1 KGHDR and CDR2 SFDVKD. CDR3 sequence: CATSVQSHEQFF. CDR3 coding DNA: TGTGCCACAAGTGTCCAGAGCCATGAGCAGTTCTTC.

The chain carries TRBV4-2 and TRBJ2-7; 10 bases line up with TRBD2. CDR1 and CDR2 (germline): LGHNA, YNFKEQ. V lost 4 bases and J lost 2; bases outside the gene matches: 5. The length of the CDR3 is 15 residues. This chain's CDR3 is CASSPTSGYTYEQYF. DNA of the CDR3: TGTGCCAGCAGCCCGACTAGCGGGTATACCTACGAGCAGTACTTC.

The chain couples TRBV6-6 to TRBJ2-7; D is perhaps TRBD1 or TRBD2 (5 bases each). The V end lost 5 bases, the J end lost 5 bases, and 16 bases lay between the germline ends. Germline V lookup: CDR1 MNHNY, CDR2 SVGAGI (reference sequence). The CDR3 extends over 14 amino acids. The chain's CDR3 is CASSQPGRRDEQYF. Here the CDR3 DNA reads TGTGCCAGCAGTCAACCGGGACGAAGGGACGAGCAGTACTTC.